A single sample is the source of the 26 T cell receptor beta chains below, sequenced in a study of cytomegalovirus exposure and HLA in healthy donors. PCR amplification relied on 60 Vbeta primers (plus 13 Jbeta primers). Measured with immunoSEQ multiplex PCR; TCRdb has only the in-frame clones, and not every one. The repertoire holds about 190,000 clones, with around 84% as singletons. Sequencing was carried out using PBMCs. All receptors come from a woman aged 45-59 years in good health and CMV-seropositive.

The chain combines TRBV14 with TRBJ1-4; 8 bases line up with TRBD1. The junction had 4 bases not matched to a gene; V was cut back by 2 bases and J by 2 bases. Germline lookup yields CDR1 SGHDN and CDR2 FVKESK. The CDR3 has 16 amino acids. This CDR3 reads CASSQFRGPTNEKLFF. Here the CDR3 DNA reads TGTGCCAGCAGCCAATTCAGGGGGCCGACTAATGAAAAACTGTTTTTT.

This clone was observed a single time. V is TRBV5-1 and J is TRBJ2-7, with D perhaps matching TRBD2 (7 bases). The CDR3 runs to 14 residues. CDR1 SGHRS and CDR2 YFSETQ come from the germline V gene. Trimming cost V 5 bases and J 1 base, with 13 bases left between them. CDR3 sequence: CASSGGGLSYEQYF. The DNA of the CDR3 is TGCGCCAGCAGTGGCGGGGGCCTTTCCTACGAGCAGTACTTC.

This chain links TRBV6-5 with TRBJ1-6, with a tentative D call TRBD1 (6 bases). Germline V gene sequence: CDR1 MNHEY, CDR2 SVGAGI. The CDR3 is made up of 12 amino acids. CDR3 nucleotides: TGTGGAGTAGGACAGTATAATTCACCCCTCCACTTT. Its protein product is CGVGQYNSPLHF.

The rearrangement joins TRBV6-1 to TRBJ2-3, with 9 bases matching TRBD2. The V gene end was trimmed by 2 bases and the J gene end by 6 bases; junction bases not matched to a gene: 15. Germline CDR1 and CDR2: MNHNS and SASEGT. The CDR3 is 18 amino acids. CDR3 DNA: TGTGCCAGCAGTGAATGGGGGTATACTAGCGGGCGGGTGGATACGCAGTATTTT. Translated: CASSEWGYTSGRVDTQYF.

This chain uses TRBV6-1 with TRBJ1-4, with 8 bases lining up with TRBD1. The junction had 0 bases not matched to a gene; V was cut back by 6 bases and J by 0 bases. The length of the CDR3 is 14 residues. Germline CDR1 MNHNS, CDR2 SASEGT. The CDR3 loop is CASRDRATNEKLFF. CDR3 sequence (DNA): TGTGCCAGCAGGGACAGGGCAACTAATGAAAAACTGTTTTTT.

The gene calls are TRBV6-1 and TRBJ2-7, with TRBD1 matching over 10 bases. CDR3 length equals 15 residues. V was clipped by 1 base and J by 1 base; unmatched bases: 1. CDR1 MNHNS and CDR2 SASEGT come from the germline V gene. The CDR3 sequence: CASSEGDRGSYEQYF. The CDR3 coding sequence is TGTGCCAGCAGTGAAGGGGACAGGGGATCCTACGAGCAGTACTTC.

The gene calls are TRBV6-5 and TRBJ2-4, with D possibly matching TRBD2 (7 bases). Per germline, CDR1 MNHEY and CDR2 SVGAGI. This CDR3 comprises 15 residues. V was shortened by 7 bases and J by 5 bases, with 18 bases between the two germline ends. As DNA, the CDR3 is TGTGCCAGCAACCACGGGGGGCTGGGGGAAAACATTCAGTACTTC. Translation gives CASNHGGLGENIQYF.

This sequence joins TRBV5-1 and TRBJ2-7; D might be TRBD1 (5 bases). Deletions cut 5 bases from V and 3 bases from J, with 9 bases between. This CDR3 is 12 amino acids long. Germline lookup yields CDR1 SGHRS and CDR2 YFSETQ. The CDR3 sequence is CASRRDSYEQYF. The CDR3 bases are TGCGCCAGCAGACGAGACAGCTACGAGCAGTACTTC.

This rearrangement joins TRBV19 to TRBJ1-5; a weak D match, TRBD1 (5 bases). Germline V gives CDR1 LNHDA, CDR2 SQIVND (reference sequence). The CDR3 is 16 residues long. V was pared by 4 bases and J by 2 bases, with 15 bases between. The CDR3 nucleotides are TGTGCCAGTAGTAAAGCTACAGGTGTTCGCAATCAGCCCCAGCATTTT. Its translation is CASSKATGVRNQPQHF. Drawing the rest from reference TRBV19 and TRBJ1-5, the complete variable domain is DGGITQSPKYLFRKEGQNVTLSCEQNLNHDAMYWYRQDPGQGLRLIYYSQIVNDFQKGDIAEGYSVSREKKESFPLTVTSAQKNPTAFYLCASSKATGVRNQPQHFGDGTRLSIL.

The chain uses TRBV6-5 and TRBJ2-1; 13 nucleotides agree with TRBD2. V lost 4 bases, J lost 9 bases, and 6 bases stayed unmatched. The CDR3 contains 15 residues. CDR1 is MNHEY, CDR2 SVGAGI, per germline. The CDR3 sequence: CASSSLAGGPSEQFF. DNA of the CDR3: TGTGCCAGCAGTTCACTAGCGGGGGGGCCTAGTGAGCAGTTCTTC.

The genes are TRBV15 and TRBJ2-3; perhaps TRBD1 as D (5 bases). This CDR3 has 15 amino acids. Germline V lookup: CDR1 LNHNV, CDR2 YYDKDF (reference sequence). Deletions cut 5 bases from V and 0 bases from J, with 12 bases between. CDR3 sequence reads: CATSVSRASTDTQYF. The CDR3 DNA reads TGTGCCACCAGCGTGAGCAGGGCGAGCACAGATACGCAGTATTTT.

The chain joins TRBV21-1 to TRBJ2-7; TRBD1, the table's D call, was not compared with the DNA. TRBV21-1 is a listed pseudogene. CDR3 length: 18 residues. The CDR3 region has the DNA TGTGCCAGCAGCAAATGGCACTACCGTTGGGACAGGGAGGAAGAGCAGTACTTC. This codes for CASSKWHYRWDREEEQYF.

The V call is TRBV6-4, the J call TRBJ2-3, with D perhaps TRBD1 (5 bases). CDR3 size: 15 residues. V lost 6 bases and J lost 0, with 13 bases in between. Germline V gene sequence: CDR1 MRHNA, CDR2 SNTAGT. CDR3 protein: CASRVDSFSTDTQYF. Written as DNA, the CDR3 is TGTGCCAGCAGGGTCGACAGCTTTAGCACAGATACGCAGTATTTT.

CDR3 sequence: CASSLRLGGEDTQYF. The CDR3 DNA follows: TGCGCCAGCAGCTTGAGGCTAGGGGGAGAAGATACGCAGTATTTT. V gene TRBV5-1 combines with J gene TRBJ2-3; weak D call: TRBD1 (6 bases). The CDR3 covers 15 residues. V was trimmed by 1 base and J by 5 bases, leaving 14 bases between them. Germline values: CDR1 SGHRS, CDR2 YFSETQ.

This clone was seen a handful of times. V is TRBV5-4 and J is TRBJ2-5, with TRBD2 identical over 16 bases. V shed 4 bases, J shed 2 bases, and the junction held 2 bases outside the gene matches. This CDR3 is 16 amino acids long. Germline values: CDR1 SGHNT, CDR2 YYREEE (reference sequence). For the CDR3, the DNA is TGTGCCAGCAGCCCGGGACTAGCGGGGGGGCAAGAGACCCAGTACTTC. Protein sequence: CASSPGLAGGQETQYF.

DNA for the CDR3: TGTGCCATCGAGGGGGCAGACTATGGCTACACCTTC. Translation gives CAIEGADYGYTF. The chain recombines TRBV10-3 with TRBJ1-2; 7 bases are a match to TRBD1. Germline V lookup: CDR1 ENHRY, CDR2 SYGVKD. The ends lost 8 bases at V and 3 bases at J; junction bases unmatched: 3. This CDR3 comprises 12 residues.

The chain links TRBV9 to TRBJ2-5, with 8 bases fitting TRBD1. CDR3 length equals 15 residues. CDR1 and CDR2 (germline): SGDLS, YYNGEE. Trimming removed 7 bases from V and 3 bases from J; junction bases left unmatched: 11. CDR3 amino acids: CASQGGTGVKETQYF. For the CDR3, the DNA is TGTGCCAGCCAGGGTGGGACAGGCGTCAAAGAGACCCAGTACTTC.

The chain recombines TRBV15 with TRBJ1-4; TRBD1 matches at 7 bases. The V and J ends lost 6 bases and 7 bases, in that order; junction bases with no gene match: 8. This CDR3 region has 14 residues. Germline assignment: CDR1 LNHNV and CDR2 YYDKDF (reference sequence). For the CDR3, the DNA is TGTGCCACCAGGAAGGGGGACAGTCTTGAAAAACTGTTTTTT. Protein product: CATRKGDSLEKLFF.

The chain links TRBV10-1 to TRBJ2-1; 9 bases are a match to TRBD2. CDR1 and CDR2 (germline): WNHNN, SYGVQD (reference sequence). The V segment lost 4 bases and the J segment 7 bases; nucleotides outside the gene matches: 8. The CDR3 covers 15 residues. The CDR3 DNA reads as TGCGCCAGCAGTGGCGGGGGGGGCCTTGGGAATGAGCAGTTCTTC. It translates to CASSGGGGLGNEQFF.

J is TRBJ1-2 and V is TRBV19, with 11 nucleotides matching TRBD1. The CDR3 covers 14 residues. Germline CDR1 reads LNHDA; CDR2 reads SQIVND (reference sequence). Losses at the gene ends were 7 bases for V and 2 bases for J; bases not matched to a gene: 3. CDR3 nucleotide sequence: TGTGCCAGTACCAGGGACAGGGGGAACTATGGCTACACCTTC. Its protein product is CASTRDRGNYGYTF.

The chain recombines TRBV5-4 with TRBJ2-3; TRBD2 matches 9 bases. Per germline, CDR1 SGHNT and CDR2 YYREEE (reference sequence). This CDR3 has 15 residues. Trimming at V came to 4 bases and at J to 2 bases, leaving 5 bases not matched to a gene. This CDR3 is CASSRSGGDTDTQYF. The DNA for the CDR3 is TGTGCCAGCAGCCGTAGCGGGGGTGACACAGATACGCAGTATTTT.

The V and J genes are TRBV5-1 and TRBJ2-2; D is perhaps TRBD2 (5 bases). Germline loops: CDR1 SGHRS, CDR2 YFSETQ. V was clipped by 4 bases and J by 8 bases, with 21 bases between them. The CDR3 sequence is 16 residues long. Here the CDR3 reads CASSQAERISMGELFF. The CDR3 nucleotides read TGCGCCAGCAGCCAGGCCGAGCGGATATCTATGGGGGAGCTGTTTTTT.

The rearrangement uses TRBV18 and TRBJ1-4; possible D gene TRBD1, 6 bases. Looked up from germline, CDR1 is KGHSH and CDR2 is LQKENI. Between the trimmed V and J ends, which lost 5 bases and 3 bases, there was a span of 13 bases. The CDR3 totals 15 residues. The CDR3 loop reads CASSGGQSANEKLFF. The CDR3 nucleotides read TGTGCCAGCTCAGGCGGACAGTCAGCTAATGAAAAACTGTTTTTT.

J is TRBJ1-5 and V is TRBV19; no clear D. Germline lookup yields CDR1 LNHDA and CDR2 SQIVND (reference sequence). The length of the CDR3 is 13 residues. Deletions cut 5 bases from V and 2 bases from J, with 7 bases between. Here the CDR3 DNA reads TGTGCCAGTAGTTTTACGGGCAATCAGCCCCAGCATTTT. It translates to CASSFTGNQPQHF.

As to this clone: Other DNA variants within this sample encode the same CDR3. This sequence joins TRBV18 and TRBJ1-1, with unresolved D. V lost 3 bases and J lost 1, with 6 bases in between. Germline V gene data show CDR1 as KGHSH and CDR2 as LQKENI. This CDR3 comprises 13 residues. Written as DNA, the CDR3 is TGTGCCAGCTCACCCGGTTCGAACACTGAAGCTTTCTTT. It is translated as CASSPGSNTEAFF.

This clone appeared once. An end of the junction differs from the germline gene, which may be a read error. V gene TRBV7-9 combines with J gene TRBJ1-3, with a possible D match to TRBD1 (6 bases). Per the germline V gene, CDR1 is SEHNR and CDR2 is FQNEAQ (reference sequence). This CDR3 contains 15 residues. DNA for the CDR3: TGTTCCAGCAGCCCCGACAGGTTCTCTGGAAACACCATATATTTT. Amino acids: CSSSPDRFSGNTIYF.